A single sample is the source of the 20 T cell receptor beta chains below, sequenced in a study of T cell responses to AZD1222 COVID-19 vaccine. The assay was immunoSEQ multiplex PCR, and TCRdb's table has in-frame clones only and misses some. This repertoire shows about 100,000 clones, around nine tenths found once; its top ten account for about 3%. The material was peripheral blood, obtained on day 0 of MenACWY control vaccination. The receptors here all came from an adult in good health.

CDR3 sequence (DNA): TGCGCCAGCAGCTCGGTGGCAGGGAACACTGAAGCTTTCTTT. Protein product: CASSSVAGNTEAFF. The chain uses TRBV5-1 and TRBJ1-1; D remains unclear. This CDR3 comprises 14 residues. Germline CDR1 SGHRS, CDR2 YFSETQ. Between the trimmed V and J ends, which lost 3 bases and 1 base, there was a span of 10 bases.

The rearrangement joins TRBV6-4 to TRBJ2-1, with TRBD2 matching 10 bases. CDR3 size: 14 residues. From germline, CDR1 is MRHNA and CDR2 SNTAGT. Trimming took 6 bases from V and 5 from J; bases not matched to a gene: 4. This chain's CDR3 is CASSLGLADNEQFF. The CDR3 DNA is TGTGCCAGCAGCTTAGGACTAGCGGACAATGAGCAGTTCTTC.

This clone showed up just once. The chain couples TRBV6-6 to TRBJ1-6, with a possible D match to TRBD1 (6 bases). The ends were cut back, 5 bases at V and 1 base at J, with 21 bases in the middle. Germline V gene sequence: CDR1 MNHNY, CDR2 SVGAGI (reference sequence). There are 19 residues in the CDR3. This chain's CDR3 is CASSPRDIRQRSYNSPLHF. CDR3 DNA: TGTGCCAGCAGTCCTCGGGACATTCGACAGCGGTCCTATAATTCACCCCTCCACTTT.

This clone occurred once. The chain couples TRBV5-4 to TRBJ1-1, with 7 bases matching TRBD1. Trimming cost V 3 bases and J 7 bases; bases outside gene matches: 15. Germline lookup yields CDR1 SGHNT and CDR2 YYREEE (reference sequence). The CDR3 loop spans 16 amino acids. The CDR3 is CASSSGLERGPREAFF. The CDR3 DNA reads TGTGCCAGCAGCTCCGGCCTGGAGAGGGGGCCACGTGAAGCTTTCTTT.

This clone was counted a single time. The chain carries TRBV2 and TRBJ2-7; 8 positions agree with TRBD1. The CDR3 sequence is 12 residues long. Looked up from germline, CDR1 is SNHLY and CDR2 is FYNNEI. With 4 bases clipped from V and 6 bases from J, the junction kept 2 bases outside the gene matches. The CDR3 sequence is CASSGTGGEQYF. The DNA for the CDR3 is TGTGCCAGCAGTGGAACAGGGGGCGAGCAGTACTTC.

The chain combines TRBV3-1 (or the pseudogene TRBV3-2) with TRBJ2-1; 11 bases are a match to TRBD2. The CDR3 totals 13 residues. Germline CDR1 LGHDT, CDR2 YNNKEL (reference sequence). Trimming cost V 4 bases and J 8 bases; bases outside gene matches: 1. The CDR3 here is CASSRSGGDEQFF. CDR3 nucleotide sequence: TGTGCCAGCAGCCGTAGCGGGGGGGATGAGCAGTTCTTC.

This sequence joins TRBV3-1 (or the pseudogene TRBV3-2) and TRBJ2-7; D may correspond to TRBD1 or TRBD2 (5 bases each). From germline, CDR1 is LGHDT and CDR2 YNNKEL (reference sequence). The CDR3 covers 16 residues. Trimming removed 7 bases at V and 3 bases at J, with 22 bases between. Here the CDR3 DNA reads TGTGCCAGCATCATCCCCCGGGACGGAAAAGACTACGAGCAGTACTTC. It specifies CASIIPRDGKDYEQYF.

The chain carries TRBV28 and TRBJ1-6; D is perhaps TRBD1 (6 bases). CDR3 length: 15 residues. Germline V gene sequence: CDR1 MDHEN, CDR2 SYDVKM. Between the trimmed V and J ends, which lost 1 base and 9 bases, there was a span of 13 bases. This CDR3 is CASSLYQGPGSPLHF. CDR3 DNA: TGTGCCAGCAGTTTATATCAGGGGCCGGGTTCACCCCTCCACTTT. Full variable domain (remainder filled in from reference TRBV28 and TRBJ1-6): DVKVTQSSRYLVKRTGEKVFLECVQDMDHENMFWYRQDPGLGLRLIYFSYDVKMKEKGDIPEGYSVSREKKERFSLILESASTNQTSMYLCASSLYQGPGSPLHFGNGTRLTVT.

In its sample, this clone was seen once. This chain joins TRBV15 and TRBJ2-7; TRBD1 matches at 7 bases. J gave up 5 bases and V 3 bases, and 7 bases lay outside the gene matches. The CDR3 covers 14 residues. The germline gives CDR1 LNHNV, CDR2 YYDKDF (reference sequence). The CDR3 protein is CATSRIDRDNEQYF. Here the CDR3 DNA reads TGTGCCACCAGCAGGATAGACAGGGACAACGAGCAGTACTTC.

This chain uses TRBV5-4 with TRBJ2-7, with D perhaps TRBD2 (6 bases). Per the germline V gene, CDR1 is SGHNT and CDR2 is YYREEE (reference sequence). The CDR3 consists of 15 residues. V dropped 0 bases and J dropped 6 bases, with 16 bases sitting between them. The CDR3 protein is CASSLVGPGDAEQYF. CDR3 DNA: TGTGCCAGCAGCTTGGTCGGGCCGGGGGATGCCGAGCAGTACTTC.

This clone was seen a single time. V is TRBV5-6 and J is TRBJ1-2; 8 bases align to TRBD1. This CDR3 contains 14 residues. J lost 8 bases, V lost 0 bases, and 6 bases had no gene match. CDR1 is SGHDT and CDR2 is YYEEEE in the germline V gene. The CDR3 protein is CASSLEDRGKGYTF. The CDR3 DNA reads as TGTGCCAGCAGCTTGGAAGACAGGGGAAAAGGCTACACCTTC.

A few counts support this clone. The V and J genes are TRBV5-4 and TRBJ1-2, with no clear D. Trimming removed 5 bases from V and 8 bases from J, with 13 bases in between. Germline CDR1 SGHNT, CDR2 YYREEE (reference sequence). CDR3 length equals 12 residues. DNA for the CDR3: TGTGCCAGCAGGCTGGCACCGGGGGGCTACACCTTC. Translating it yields CASRLAPGGYTF.

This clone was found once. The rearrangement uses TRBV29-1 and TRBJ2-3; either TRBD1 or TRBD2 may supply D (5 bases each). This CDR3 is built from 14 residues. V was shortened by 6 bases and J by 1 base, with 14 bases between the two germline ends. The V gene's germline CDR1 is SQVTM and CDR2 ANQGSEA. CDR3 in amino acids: CSVESGTRTDTQYF. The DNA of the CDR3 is TGCAGCGTGGAATCAGGGACGCGCACAGATACGCAGTATTTT.

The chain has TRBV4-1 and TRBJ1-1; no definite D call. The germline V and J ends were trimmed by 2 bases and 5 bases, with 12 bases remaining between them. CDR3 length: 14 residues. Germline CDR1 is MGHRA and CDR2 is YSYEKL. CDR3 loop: CASSQMLGGTEAFF. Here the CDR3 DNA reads TGCGCCAGCAGCCAAATGTTGGGAGGGACTGAAGCTTTCTTT.

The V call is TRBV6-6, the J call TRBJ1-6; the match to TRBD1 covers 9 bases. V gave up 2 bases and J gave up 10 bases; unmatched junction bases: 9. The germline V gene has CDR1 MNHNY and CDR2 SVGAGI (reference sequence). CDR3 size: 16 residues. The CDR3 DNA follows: TGTGCCAGCAGTTACCCCACCGGGACAGGGAACTCACCCCTCCACTTT. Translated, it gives CASSYPTGTGNSPLHF.

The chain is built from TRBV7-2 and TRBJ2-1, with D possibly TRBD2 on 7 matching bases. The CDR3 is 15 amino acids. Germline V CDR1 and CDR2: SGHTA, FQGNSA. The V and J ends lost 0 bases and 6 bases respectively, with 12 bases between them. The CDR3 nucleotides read TGTGCCAGCAGCTTAGCGGGGGGGCTTCCCAATGAGCAGTTCTTC. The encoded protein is CASSLAGGLPNEQFF.

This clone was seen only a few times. CDR3 loop: CASSIAPGVSAGGYTF. CDR3 in DNA: TGTGCCAGTAGTATAGCCCCCGGGGTCTCGGCGGGTGGCTACACCTTC. The J gene is TRBJ1-2, the V gene TRBV19; D ambiguous. The CDR3 consists of 16 residues. V shed 1 base and J shed 7 bases, with 19 bases lying between them. Germline values: CDR1 LNHDA, CDR2 SQIVND (reference sequence). Together with reference TRBV19 and TRBJ1-2, the CDR3 gives the full variable domain: DGGITQSPKYLFRKEGQNVTLSCEQNLNHDAMYWYRQDPGQGLRLIYYSQIVNDFQKGDIAEGYSVSREKKESFPLTVTSAQKNPTAFYLCASSIAPGVSAGGYTFGSGTRLTVV.

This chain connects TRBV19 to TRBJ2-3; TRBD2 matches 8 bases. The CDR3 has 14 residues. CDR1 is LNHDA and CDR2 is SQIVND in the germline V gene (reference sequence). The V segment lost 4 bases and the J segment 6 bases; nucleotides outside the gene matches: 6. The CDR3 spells CASSTGGGRDTQYF. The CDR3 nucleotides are TGTGCCAGTAGTACCGGGGGGGGACGTGATACGCAGTATTTT. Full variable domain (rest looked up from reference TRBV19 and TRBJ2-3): DGGITQSPKYLFRKEGQNVTLSCEQNLNHDAMYWYRQDPGQGLRLIYYSQIVNDFQKGDIAEGYSVSREKKESFPLTVTSAQKNPTAFYLCASSTGGGRDTQYFGPGTRLTVL.

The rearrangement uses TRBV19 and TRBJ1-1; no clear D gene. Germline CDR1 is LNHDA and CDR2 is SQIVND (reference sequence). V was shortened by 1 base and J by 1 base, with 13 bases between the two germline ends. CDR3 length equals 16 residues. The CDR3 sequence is CASSIGEFYKNTEAFF. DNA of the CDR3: TGTGCCAGTAGTATAGGCGAGTTTTACAAGAACACTGAAGCTTTCTTT.

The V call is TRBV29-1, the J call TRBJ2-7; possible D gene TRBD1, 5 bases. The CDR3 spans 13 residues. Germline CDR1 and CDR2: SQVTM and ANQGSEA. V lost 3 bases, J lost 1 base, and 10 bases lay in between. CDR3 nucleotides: TGCAGCGTTGAGACGACAGATTCCTACGAGCAGTACTTC. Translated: CSVETTDSYEQYF.